This T cell receptor (beta chain) emerged from a study of beta chain features in type 1 diabetes. On the study more broadly: Investigators examined some 100,000,000 sorted cells across all samples.

General study points: The study notes PCR might favor shorter templates equally in patients and controls. Whether HLA type affects TCRB rearrangement stayed undetermined in the present work.

Note on this clone: Its target is not known.

The investigators reverse transcribed all of the isolated RNA, so they sequenced expressed TCRB transcripts. TCRdb's copy holds only in-frame clones and misses some; the assay was immunoSEQ multiplex PCR. The profile shows 200,000 to 250,000 clones, roughly 30% of them singletons. V gave up 0 bases and J gave up 12 bases, with 13 bases separating them. The CDR3 covers 13 residues. From germline, CDR1 is SGHRS and CDR2 YFSETQ. The chain employs TRBV5-1 and TRBJ1-5, with D possibly being TRBD1 (6 bases). The source material was central memory CD4+ T cells from blood. The TCR was taken from a man younger than 45 in good health. CDR3 in amino acids: CASSLETGGNQHF. DNA for the CDR3: TGCGCCAGCAGCTTGGAGACAGGTGGGAACCAGCATTTT.